This passage covers 8 T cell receptor beta chains from one sample sequenced in a study of regulatory T cells in long-lasting Graves disease. The time point denotes: persistent/refractory GD, antithyroid drugs over 5 years with positive TRAb. Preparation of the TCR library used RNA extracted from PBMCs. Building of the TCR beta libraries involved iRepertoire HTBI primers and Arm-PCR of CDR3 regions. From the multiplex PCR reads, TCRdb called clonotypes with MiXCR, one entry per CDR3 protein. The sample includes under 500,000 distinct CDR3 sequences, around 21% of them seen just once. The specimen comprised peripheral blood mononuclear cells (PBMCs), sampled when the disease was refractory, from a patient treated with antithyroid drugs. These receptors came from a female donor with Graves disease.

The gene calls are TRBV6-2 or TRBV6-3 and TRBJ2-7; D may match TRBD1 or TRBD2 (6 bases each). CDR1 and CDR2 from the germline V gene are MNHEY and SVGEGT. Trimming removed 1 base from V and 5 bases from J, with 15 bases in between. The CDR3 loop spans 15 amino acids. CDR3 sequence: CASSYFRGPPNEQYF. In DNA form, the CDR3 reads TGTGCCAGCAGTTACTTCCGGGGGCCACCCAACGAGCAGTACTTC.

This clonotype was observed at least ten times. The chain couples TRBV20-1 to TRBJ2-7; tentative D call: TRBD2 (6 bases). Between the trimmed V and J ends, which lost 3 bases and 5 bases, there was a span of 14 bases. The length of the CDR3 is 13 residues. Germline V gene sequence: CDR1 DFQATT, CDR2 SNEGSKA (reference sequence). The CDR3 DNA follows: TGCAGTGCTAGCTTAGGGGAGGAGAACGAGCAGTACTTC. This translates into CSASLGEENEQYF.

The V call is TRBV5-6, the J call TRBJ2-3; TRBD1 is a possible D gene (6 bases). V lost 3 bases, J lost 5 bases, and 19 bases lay in between. This CDR3 is 16 amino acids long. In germline, CDR1 is SGHDT, CDR2 YYEEEE. The CDR3: CASSWGTTIEGDTQYF. For the CDR3, the DNA is TGTGCCAGCAGCTGGGGGACAACAATTGAGGGAGATACGCAGTATTTT.

Only a few counts were recorded for this clonotype. The V call is TRBV19, the J call TRBJ1-5; 10 bases align to TRBD1. Per germline, CDR1 LNHDA and CDR2 SQIVND (reference sequence). J was trimmed by 7 bases and V by 6 bases; bases with no gene match: 6. The CDR3 length is 14 residues. The CDR3, as DNA: TGTGCCAGTAGACAGACAGGGGGCGGACAGCCCCAGCATTTT. It codes for CASRQTGGGQPQHF. The full variable domain, with the rest looked up from reference TRBV19 and TRBJ1-5, is DGGITQSPKYLFRKEGQNVTLSCEQNLNHDAMYWYRQDPGQGLRLIYYSQIVNDFQKGDIAEGYSVSREKKESFPLTVTSAQKNPTAFYLCASRQTGGGQPQHFGDGTRLSIL.

Points on this clonotype: This may be a read error, as it is one base from a much larger clone. This rearrangement joins TRBV6-1 to TRBJ1-4, with TRBD1 identical over 7 bases. V shed 4 bases, J shed 4 bases, and the junction held 6 bases outside the gene matches. This CDR3 comprises 15 residues. The germline gives CDR1 MNHNS, CDR2 SASEGT. CDR3 sequence reads: CASSAPGQHNEKLFF. The CDR3 coding sequence is TGTGCCAGCAGTGCACCGGGACAGCATAATGAAAAACTGTTTTTT.

The table lists this clonotype with a few counts. This chain joins TRBV7-9 and TRBJ1-1; D is unresolved. Trimming took 4 bases from V and 3 from J, leaving 9 bases between them. There are 13 residues in the CDR3. Per the germline V gene, CDR1 is SEHNR and CDR2 is FQNEAQ (reference sequence). The CDR3 protein is CASSSLVDTEAFF. CDR3 coding DNA: TGTGCCAGCAGCTCCCTTGTGGACACTGAAGCTTTCTTT.

This clonotype was detected a few times. The V call is TRBV11-1, the J call TRBJ2-7; possibly TRBD2 for D (5 bases). Per the germline V gene, CDR1 is SGHAT and CDR2 is FQDESV (reference sequence). The CDR3 contains 14 residues. Trimming stripped 8 bases from V and 1 base from J, with 15 bases between. The CDR3 nucleotides are TGTGCCAGCGCGACGGCGGAGGCGTCCTACGAGCAGTACTTC. Encoded protein: CASATAEASYEQYF.

This clonotype was seen at least ten times. The V call is TRBV7-2, the J call TRBJ2-7; D perhaps matches TRBD1 (8 bases). Trimming cost V 2 bases and J 5 bases, with 19 bases left between them. There are 16 residues in the CDR3. From germline, CDR1 is SGHTA and CDR2 FQGNSA. This chain's CDR3 is CASSLHRGREWDEQYF. CDR3 DNA: TGTGCCAGCAGCTTACACAGGGGGAGGGAATGGGACGAGCAGTACTTC. The whole variable domain, remainder taken from reference TRBV7-2 and TRBJ2-7, is GAGVSQSPSNKVTEKGKDVELRCDPISGHTALYWYRQSLGQGLEFLIYFQGNSAPDKSGLPSDRFSAERTGGSVSTLTIQRTQQEDSAVYLCASSLHRGREWDEQYFGPGTRLTVT.